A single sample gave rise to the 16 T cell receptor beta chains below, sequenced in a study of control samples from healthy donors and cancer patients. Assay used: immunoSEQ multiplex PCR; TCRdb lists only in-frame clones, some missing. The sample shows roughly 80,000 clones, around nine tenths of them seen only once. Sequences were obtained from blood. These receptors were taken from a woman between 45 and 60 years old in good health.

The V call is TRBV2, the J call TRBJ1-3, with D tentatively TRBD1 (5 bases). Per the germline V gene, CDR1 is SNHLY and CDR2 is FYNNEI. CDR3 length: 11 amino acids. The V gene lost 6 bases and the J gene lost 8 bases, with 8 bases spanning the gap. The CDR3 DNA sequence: TGTGCCAGCAGCCAGGGTTACACCATATATTTT. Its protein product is CASSQGYTIYF.

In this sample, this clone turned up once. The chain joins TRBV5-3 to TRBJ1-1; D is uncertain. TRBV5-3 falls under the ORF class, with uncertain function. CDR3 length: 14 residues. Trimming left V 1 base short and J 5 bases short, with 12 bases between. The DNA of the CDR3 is TGTGCCAGAAGCTTGACTCAATGTGGGACTGAAGCTTTCTTT. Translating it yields CARSLTQCGTEAFF.

The CDR3 nucleotides are TGTGCCTGGAGTGGGCATAACACTGAAGCTTTCTTT. It is translated as CAWSGHNTEAFF. This chain connects TRBV30 to TRBJ1-1; D is undetermined. Germline assignment: CDR1 GTSNPN and CDR2 SVGIG (reference sequence). The length of the CDR3 is 12 residues. The V end was cut by 1 base, the J end by 2 bases, with 5 bases between.

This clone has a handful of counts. The CDR3 DNA is TGTGCCAGCAGTGAAGCCATACAGGCCTTTTCCCTAGCTTTCTTT. This gives the protein CASSEAIQAFSLAFF. V and J are TRBV2 and TRBJ1-1; possibly TRBD1 for D (5 bases). The V gene lost 0 bases and the J gene lost 10 bases, with 18 bases spanning the gap. CDR1 is SNHLY and CDR2 is FYNNEI in the germline V gene. CDR3 length: 15 amino acids.

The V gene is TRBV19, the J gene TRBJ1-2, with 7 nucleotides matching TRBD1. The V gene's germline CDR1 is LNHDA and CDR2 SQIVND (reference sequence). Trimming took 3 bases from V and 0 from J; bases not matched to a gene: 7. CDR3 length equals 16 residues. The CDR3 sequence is CASSMQDRITNYGYTF. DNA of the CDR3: TGTGCCAGTAGTATGCAGGACAGGATCACTAACTATGGCTACACCTTC.

The CDR3 spells CASSLQGTAYNEQFF. The CDR3 nucleotides read TGTGCCAGCAGCTTACAGGGGACTGCCTACAATGAGCAGTTCTTC. This chain connects TRBV5-4 to TRBJ2-1; tentatively, D is TRBD1 (7 bases). Germline V gene sequence: CDR1 SGHNT, CDR2 YYREEE (reference sequence). The CDR3 length is 15 residues. The V and J ends lost 2 bases and 2 bases respectively, with 11 bases between them. Full variable domain (remainder filled in from reference TRBV5-4 and TRBJ2-1): ETGVTQSPTHLIKTRGQQVTLRCSSQSGHNTVSWYQQALGQGPQFIFQYYREEENGRGNFPPRFSGLQFPNYSSELNVNALELDDSALYLCASSLQGTAYNEQFFGPGTRLTVL.

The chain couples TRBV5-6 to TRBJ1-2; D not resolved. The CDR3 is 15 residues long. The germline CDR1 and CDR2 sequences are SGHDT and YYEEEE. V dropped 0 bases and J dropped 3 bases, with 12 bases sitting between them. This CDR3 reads CASSLGPEKDYGYTF. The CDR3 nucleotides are TGTGCCAGCAGCTTGGGACCCGAAAAGGACTATGGCTACACCTTC. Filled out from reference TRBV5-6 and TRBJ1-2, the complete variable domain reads DAGVTQSPTHLIKTRGQQVTLRCSPKSGHDTVSWYQQALGQGPQFIFQYYEEEERQRGNFPDRFSGHQFPNYSSELNVNALLLGDSALYLCASSLGPEKDYGYTFGSGTRLTVV.

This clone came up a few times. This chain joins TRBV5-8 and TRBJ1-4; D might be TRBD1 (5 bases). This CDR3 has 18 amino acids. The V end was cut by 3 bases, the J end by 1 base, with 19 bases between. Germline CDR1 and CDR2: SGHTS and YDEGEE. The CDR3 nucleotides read TGTGCCAGCAGCTCCCAACGCCAGGGAGGAATAACTAATGAAAAACTGTTTTTT. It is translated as CASSSQRQGGITNEKLFF. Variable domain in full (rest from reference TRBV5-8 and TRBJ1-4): EAGVTQSPTHLIKTRGQQATLRCSPISGHTSVYWYQQALGLGLQFLLWYDEGEERNRGNFPPRFSGRQFPNYSSELNVNALELEDSALYLCASSSQRQGGITNEKLFFGSGTQLSVL.

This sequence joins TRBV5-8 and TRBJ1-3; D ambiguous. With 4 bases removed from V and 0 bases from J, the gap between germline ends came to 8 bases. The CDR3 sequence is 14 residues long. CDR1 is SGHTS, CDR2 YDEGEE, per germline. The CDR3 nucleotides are TGTGCCAGCAGCCCTGGCTACTCTGGAAACACCATATATTTT. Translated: CASSPGYSGNTIYF. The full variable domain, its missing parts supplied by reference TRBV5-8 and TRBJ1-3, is EAGVTQSPTHLIKTRGQQATLRCSPISGHTSVYWYQQALGLGLQFLLWYDEGEERNRGNFPPRFSGRQFPNYSSELNVNALELEDSALYLCASSPGYSGNTIYFGEGSWLTVV.

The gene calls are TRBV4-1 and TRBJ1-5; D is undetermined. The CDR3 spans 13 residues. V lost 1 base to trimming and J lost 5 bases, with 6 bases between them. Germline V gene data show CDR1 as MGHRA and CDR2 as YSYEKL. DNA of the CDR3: TGCGCCAGCAGCCAAGTCCGAGATCAGCCCCAGCATTTT. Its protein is CASSQVRDQPQHF.

The CDR3 reads CASRNAGAEAFF. CDR3 nucleotides: TGTGCCAGCAGAAATGCAGGGGCTGAAGCTTTCTTT. The J gene is TRBJ1-1, the V gene TRBV2; D is possibly TRBD1 (6 bases). The germline gives CDR1 SNHLY, CDR2 FYNNEI. Between the trimmed V and J ends, which lost 6 bases and 6 bases, there was a span of 11 bases. This CDR3 has 12 residues.

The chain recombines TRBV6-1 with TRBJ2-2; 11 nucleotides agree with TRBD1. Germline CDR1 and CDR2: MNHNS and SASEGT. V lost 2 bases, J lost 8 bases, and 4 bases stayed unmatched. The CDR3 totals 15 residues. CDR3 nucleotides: TGTGCCAGCAGTGAAAGGACAGGGGGCCGGGGGGAGCTGTTTTTT. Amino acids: CASSERTGGRGELFF.

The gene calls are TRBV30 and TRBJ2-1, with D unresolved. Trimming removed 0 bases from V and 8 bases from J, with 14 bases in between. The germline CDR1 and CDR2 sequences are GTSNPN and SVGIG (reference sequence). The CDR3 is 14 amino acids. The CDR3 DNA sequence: TGTGCCTGGAGTGTATCTGGGGTTAGAGATGAGCAGTTCTTC. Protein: CAWSVSGVRDEQFF.

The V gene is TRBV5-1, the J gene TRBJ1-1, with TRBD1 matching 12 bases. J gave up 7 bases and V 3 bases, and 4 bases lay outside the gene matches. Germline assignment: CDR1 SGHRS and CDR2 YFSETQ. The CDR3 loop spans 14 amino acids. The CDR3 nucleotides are TGCGCCAGCAGCTCCGGGACAGGGGGCGTTGAAGCTTTCTTT. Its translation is CASSSGTGGVEAFF. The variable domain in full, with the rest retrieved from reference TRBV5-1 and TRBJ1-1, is KAGVTQTPRYLIKTRGQQVTLSCSPISGHRSVSWYQQTPGQGLQFLFEYFSETQRNKGNFPGRFSGRQFSNSRSEMNVSTLELGDSALYLCASSSGTGGVEAFFGQGTRLTVV.

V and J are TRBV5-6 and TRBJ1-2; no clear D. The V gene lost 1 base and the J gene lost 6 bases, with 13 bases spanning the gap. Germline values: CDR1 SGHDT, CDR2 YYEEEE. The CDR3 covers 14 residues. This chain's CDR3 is CASSLWPPFDGYTF. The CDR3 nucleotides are TGTGCCAGCAGCTTGTGGCCCCCTTTTGATGGCTACACCTTC.

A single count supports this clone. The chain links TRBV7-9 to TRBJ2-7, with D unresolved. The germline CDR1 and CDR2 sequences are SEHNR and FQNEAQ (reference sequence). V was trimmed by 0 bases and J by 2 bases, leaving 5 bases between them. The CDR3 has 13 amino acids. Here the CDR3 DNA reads TGTGCCAGCAGCTTAGCCGTCACCTACGAGCAGTACTTC. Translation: CASSLAVTYEQYF.